Each of the 11 T cell receptor beta chains below was sequenced from the same sample in a study of blood T cell repertoires in COVID-19. Assay: immunoSEQ multiplex PCR; the TCRdb copy retains only in-frame clones and omits some. The sample yields around 100,000 clones, about nine tenths seen once. Material for sequencing was peripheral blood. Receptors originate from a man in his forties or fifties with acute or convalescent COVID-19.

This chain joins TRBV10-2 and TRBJ1-2, with 11 bases matching TRBD1. The CDR3 sequence is 14 residues long. CDR1 and CDR2 from the germline V gene are WSHSY and SAAADI. V shed 4 bases, J shed 5 bases, and the junction held 3 bases outside the gene matches. The CDR3: CASSGTGGGYGYTF. The CDR3 DNA follows: TGCGCCAGCAGTGGGACAGGGGGCGGTTATGGCTACACCTTC.

The chain couples TRBV5-4 to TRBJ2-6, with 10 bases that match TRBD1. Germline V gene lookup returns CDR1 SGHNT and CDR2 YYREEE (reference sequence). J gave up 0 bases and V 3 bases, and 9 bases lay outside the gene matches. This CDR3 region has 19 residues. The CDR3 region is CASSYDRGLLDSGANVLTF. In nucleotides, the CDR3 is TGTGCCAGCAGCTACGACAGGGGGCTCCTTGACTCTGGGGCCAACGTCCTGACTTTC.

V and J are TRBV5-8 and TRBJ1-5, with 8 bases lining up with TRBD1. Per the germline V gene, CDR1 is SGHTS and CDR2 is YDEGEE. The V gene end was trimmed by 4 bases and the J gene end by 6 bases; junction bases not matched to a gene: 12. The CDR3 is 16 residues long. CDR3 residues: CASSTRTGWLFQPQHF. The DNA for the CDR3 is TGTGCCAGCAGCACCCGGACAGGGTGGCTTTTTCAGCCCCAGCATTTT.

The chain's CDR3 is CASSLAEGGYTF. Here the CDR3 DNA reads TGTGCCAGCAGTTTAGCTGAGGGCGGCTACACCTTC. The rearrangement uses TRBV12-3 or TRBV12-4 and TRBJ1-2; D gene uncertain. Trimming left V 0 bases short and J 8 bases short, with 7 bases between. The CDR3 consists of 12 residues.

The chain combines TRBV7-9 with TRBJ2-7, with D possibly being TRBD1 (5 bases). CDR1 SEHNR and CDR2 FQNEAQ come from the germline V gene (reference sequence). V lost 5 bases and J lost 0, with 14 bases in between. The CDR3 loop spans 15 amino acids. For the CDR3, the DNA is TGTGCCAGCAGCCCGTGGGGCACCTCCTCCTACGAGCAGTACTTC. Its protein is CASSPWGTSSYEQYF.

The gene calls are TRBV6-1 and TRBJ1-5; no reliable D call. The CDR3 sequence is 13 residues long. Germline-derived CDR1 and CDR2 are MNHNS and SASEGT. V was cut by 2 bases and J by 4 bases, with 6 bases left in between. The CDR3, as DNA: TGTGCCAGCAGTGAACAGTATAATCAGCCCCAGCATTTT. This translates into CASSEQYNQPQHF.

The CDR3, as DNA: TGTGCCAGCAGCTTGGAAGGGGGCGGGATCGCTGAAGCTTTCTTT. It translates to CASSLEGGGIAEAFF. The chain employs TRBV5-6 and TRBJ1-1, with 7 bases that match TRBD1. The CDR3 is made up of 15 amino acids. The ends lost 0 bases at V and 6 bases at J; junction bases unmatched: 8. The V gene's germline CDR1 is SGHDT and CDR2 YYEEEE.

The V call is TRBV30, the J call TRBJ1-5; 9 bases line up with TRBD1. The length of the CDR3 is 15 residues. V lost 3 bases and J lost 7; bases outside the gene matches: 10. Per germline, CDR1 GTSNPN and CDR2 SVGIG (reference sequence). The CDR3 here is CAWSEKGDREQPQHF. CDR3 sequence (DNA): TGTGCCTGGAGCGAAAAGGGGGACAGGGAACAGCCCCAGCATTTT.

The chain employs TRBV9 and TRBJ2-1, with D maybe TRBD2 (6 bases). Germline CDR1 is SGDLS and CDR2 is YYNGEE. There are 13 residues in the CDR3. Between the trimmed V and J ends, which lost 0 bases and 11 bases, there was a span of 12 bases. CDR3 residues: CASSVEAGTQQFF. In DNA form, the CDR3 reads TGTGCCAGCAGCGTAGAGGCGGGGACCCAGCAGTTCTTC.

The rearrangement links TRBV4-3 to TRBJ1-2; D may be TRBD1 (5 bases). Per the germline V gene, CDR1 is LGHNA and CDR2 is YSLEER. The CDR3 has 15 amino acids. V was clipped by 0 bases and J by 1 base, with 9 bases between them. The chain's CDR3 is CASSQDPRVNYGYTF. DNA of the CDR3: TGCGCCAGCAGCCAAGATCCCAGGGTTAACTATGGCTACACCTTC.

Of note for this clone: The junction and the germline gene differ at one end; a read error may be behind it. CDR3 nucleotides: TGTGCCAGCAGAGAAGGGAAAGGGGCACCAAATTCACCCCTCCACTTT. Amino acids: CASREGKGAPNSPLHF. The gene calls are TRBV2 and TRBJ1-6, with D possibly matching TRBD1 (5 bases). Germline values: CDR1 SNHLY, CDR2 FYNNEI. The CDR3 extends over 16 amino acids.